Shown below are 3 T cell receptor beta chains from a single sample sequenced in a study of T cells expressing NK-cell markers. From its re-call of the 5' RACE reads, TCRdb lists each CDR3 protein once, without DNA. In total, the table holds about 430,000 distinct CDR3 sequences. The material sequenced was blood T cells: a sorted CD56 or NKG2C T cell subset, CD4+ or CD8+ T cells, or bulk PBMC T cells (not recorded which). Every receptor here comes from a woman aged 45 to 65 in good health.

The chain uses TRBV9 and TRBJ2-2; checking the TCRdb D call of TRBD1 is not possible without DNA. The germline V gene has CDR1 SGDLS and CDR2 YYNGEE. The CDR3 contains 18 residues. The CDR3 protein is CASSVVQGSHLNTGELFF.

The chain recombines TRBV25-1 with TRBJ2-1; TCRdb indicates TRBD2, and absent DNA this call remains unverified. The germline gives CDR1 MGHDK, CDR2 SYGVNS. The CDR3 sequence is 16 residues long. CDR3: CASSDPTSGIWNEQFF.

This chain connects TRBV7-9 to TRBJ1-5; TCRdb returns TRBD1, unconfirmable since there is no DNA. The CDR3 contains 15 residues. Germline assignment: CDR1 SEHNR and CDR2 FQNEAQ (reference sequence). This CDR3 reads CASSSGDGSNQPQHF.